The rows below give T cell receptor beta chains drawn from one sample of a study of blood T cell repertoires in COVID-19. TCRdb's copy holds only in-frame clones and misses some; the assay was immunoSEQ multiplex PCR. Of more than 85,000 clones in the sample, about 86% were seen once. What was sequenced was PBMCs or T cells enriched from blood (not recorded which). The receptor source for this set is a woman aged 45-65 years who had recovered from COVID-19. CDR3s include the opening cysteine and the closing phenylalanine or tryptophan. Fields, in order: D gene, V gene, clone size, J gene, CDR3 DNA, CDR3 protein. A D gene is named only where the DNA matches it firmly. Clone size is not always given. Where it is, it says once, few, many or a class for expanded clones.

d_call: NA; v_call: TRBV2; clone_size: NA; j_call: TRBJ2-7; cdr3_nt: TGTGCCAGCAGTGACTTCAGGTCTGCCTACGAGCAGTACTTC; cdr3_aa: CASSDFRSAYEQYF
d_call: NA; v_call: TRBV12-3/TRBV12-4; clone_size: NA; j_call: TRBJ2-7; cdr3_nt: TGTGCCAGCAGTTTGGTAGCGGCGCAGTACTTC; cdr3_aa: CASSLVAAQYF
d_call: TRBD1; v_call: TRBV5-8; clone_size: NA; j_call: TRBJ2-7; cdr3_nt: TGTGCCAGCAGCCACGGGACAGCACTTCTTATTTACGAGCAGTACTTC; cdr3_aa: CASSHGTALLIYEQYF
d_call: NA; v_call: TRBV6-1; clone_size: NA; j_call: TRBJ2-7; cdr3_nt: TGTGCCAGCAGTGAACGACTCTTAAGCTCCTACGAGCAGTACTTC; cdr3_aa: CASSERLLSSYEQYF
d_call: TRBD1; v_call: TRBV19; clone_size: medium-sized; j_call: TRBJ2-7; cdr3_nt: TGTGCCAGTAGTATAGCGAGTTCAGGGGGCGGAGAGCAGTACTTC; cdr3_aa: CASSIASSGGGEQYF
d_call: TRBD1; v_call: TRBV15; clone_size: NA; j_call: TRBJ2-2; cdr3_nt: TGTGCCACCAGCAGAGGCGGACAGGGGACCGGGGAGCTGTTTTTT; cdr3_aa: CATSRGGQGTGELFF
d_call: NA; v_call: TRBV5-1; clone_size: few; j_call: TRBJ1-1; cdr3_nt: TGCGCCAGCAGCGAAGGACAGAGGAACACTGAAGCTTTCTTT; cdr3_aa: CASSEGQRNTEAFF
d_call: TRBD2; v_call: TRBV7-2; clone_size: NA; j_call: TRBJ2-7; cdr3_nt: TGTGCCAGCAGCGCCCCGGGACTAGCGGGAGGGAGAGGGTCCTACGAGCAGTACTTC; cdr3_aa: CASSAPGLAGGRGSYEQYF
d_call: NA; v_call: TRBV15; clone_size: few; j_call: TRBJ2-7; cdr3_nt: TGTGCCACCATCCTGACTCGACAGTACTTC; cdr3_aa: CATILTRQYF
d_call: NA; v_call: TRBV11-2; clone_size: NA; j_call: TRBJ2-7; cdr3_nt: TGTGCCAGCAGCTCCGACAGGTCCTACGAGCAGTACTTC; cdr3_aa: CASSSDRSYEQYF
d_call: TRBD1; v_call: TRBV11-2; clone_size: NA; j_call: TRBJ2-1; cdr3_nt: TGTGCCAGCAGCTTAGGCGGGACAGGGCTTCAGTTCTTC; cdr3_aa: CASSLGGTGLQFF
d_call: TRBD1; v_call: TRBV9; clone_size: NA; j_call: TRBJ1-1; cdr3_nt: TGTGCCAGCAGCACCGACAGGGCTATGAACACTGAAGCTTTCTTT; cdr3_aa: CASSTDRAMNTEAFF
d_call: NA; v_call: TRBV3-1/TRBV3-2; clone_size: NA; j_call: TRBJ1-4; cdr3_nt: TGTGCCAGCAGCCAAGATCTGATCTCGGTGGGGGGTAGTGAAAAACTGTTTTTT; cdr3_aa: CASSQDLISVGGSEKLFF
d_call: TRBD1; v_call: TRBV27; clone_size: NA; j_call: TRBJ2-7; cdr3_nt: TGTGCCAGCAGTTACAGGGGCGATACCTACGAGCAGTACTTC; cdr3_aa: CASSYRGDTYEQYF
d_call: TRBD1; v_call: TRBV6-5; clone_size: NA; j_call: TRBJ1-5; cdr3_nt: TGTGCCAGCAGTTACTCGGGGACAGGGGATAATCAGCCCCAGCATTTT; cdr3_aa: CASSYSGTGDNQPQHF
d_call: NA; v_call: TRBV28; clone_size: NA; j_call: TRBJ1-2; cdr3_nt: TGTGCCAGCAGTGGAAAACAGGCTCACTATGGCTACACCTTC; cdr3_aa: CASSGKQAHYGYTF
d_call: NA; v_call: TRBV6-1; clone_size: NA; j_call: TRBJ2-3; cdr3_nt: TGTGCCAGCAGTGAAAACGGCGGGAATACGCAGTATTTT; cdr3_aa: CASSENGGNTQYF
d_call: NA; v_call: TRBV19; clone_size: few; j_call: TRBJ1-5; cdr3_nt: TGTGCCAGTATTCTAACGAGCGGTCTAACGAACAATCAGCCCCAGCATTTT; cdr3_aa: CASILTSGLTNNQPQHF
d_call: TRBD2; v_call: TRBV5-1; clone_size: NA; j_call: TRBJ2-7; cdr3_nt: TGCGCCAGCAGCCTAACTAGCGGGGGGCCTTACGAGCAGTACTTC; cdr3_aa: CASSLTSGGPYEQYF
d_call: NA; v_call: TRBV28; clone_size: few; j_call: TRBJ2-5; cdr3_nt: TGTGCCAGCAGTTACACTACAAAAGAGACCCAGTACTTC; cdr3_aa: CASSYTTKETQYF
d_call: TRBD1; v_call: TRBV27; clone_size: NA; j_call: TRBJ1-6; cdr3_nt: TGTGCCAGCAGTTCTAAGCCAACCGATCCCGGACAGGACAAGAGCTCCTATAATTCACCCCTCCACTTT; cdr3_aa: CASSSKPTDPGQDKSSYNSPLHF
d_call: NA; v_call: TRBV6-4; clone_size: NA; j_call: TRBJ2-5; cdr3_nt: TGTGCCAGCAGTGACTCAAGAGGGTGTGTAACCCTTGAGACCCAGTACTTC; cdr3_aa: CASSDSRGCVTLETQYF
d_call: NA; v_call: TRBV5-4; clone_size: NA; j_call: TRBJ2-6; cdr3_nt: TGTGCCAGCAGGGCCTCTGGGGCCAACGTCCTGACTTTC; cdr3_aa: CASRASGANVLTF
d_call: TRBD1; v_call: TRBV5-1; clone_size: NA; j_call: TRBJ2-1; cdr3_nt: TGCGCCAGCAGCTTGGGACAGGGGTTTAGTTCCCACAATGAGCAGTTCTTC; cdr3_aa: CASSLGQGFSSHNEQFF
d_call: NA; v_call: TRBV6-1; clone_size: NA; j_call: TRBJ1-5; cdr3_nt: TGTGCCAGCAGTGAATGGCAGAGCAATCAGCCCCAGCATTTT; cdr3_aa: CASSEWQSNQPQHF
d_call: NA; v_call: TRBV7-3; clone_size: NA; j_call: TRBJ2-1; cdr3_nt: TGTGCCAGCAGTTTTCAACGGGACAATGAGCAGTTCTTC; cdr3_aa: CASSFQRDNEQFF
d_call: NA; v_call: TRBV28; clone_size: NA; j_call: TRBJ1-2; cdr3_nt: TGTGCCAGCAGCCCCCAGGGGACGTACTATGGCTACACCTTC; cdr3_aa: CASSPQGTYYGYTF
d_call: TRBD1; v_call: TRBV19; clone_size: NA; j_call: TRBJ1-1; cdr3_nt: TGTGCCAGTAGTATCCGGACAGGGAGGGTGAACACTGAAGCTTTCTTT; cdr3_aa: CASSIRTGRVNTEAFF
d_call: NA; v_call: TRBV12-5; clone_size: NA; j_call: TRBJ1-5; cdr3_nt: TGTGCTAGTGGTTCAGCTGGACACACCGCCTATAGCAATCAGCCCCAGCATTTT; cdr3_aa: CASGSAGHTAYSNQPQHF
d_call: TRBD1; v_call: TRBV15; clone_size: NA; j_call: TRBJ2-7; cdr3_nt: TGTGCCACCAGCAGAGAAACTAAAGCCGGGACAGGGGGCTACGAGCAGTACTTC; cdr3_aa: CATSRETKAGTGGYEQYF
d_call: NA; v_call: TRBV19; clone_size: NA; j_call: TRBJ2-4; cdr3_nt: TGTGCCAGTAGTGTTAGGAGGGACCGGGAAAACATTCAGTACTTC; cdr3_aa: CASSVRRDRENIQYF
d_call: NA; v_call: TRBV7-3; clone_size: NA; j_call: TRBJ2-2; cdr3_nt: TGTGCCAGCAGCTTAAGTCCAGCGAACACCGGGGAGCTGTTTTTT; cdr3_aa: CASSLSPANTGELFF
d_call: NA; v_call: TRBV7-3; clone_size: once; j_call: TRBJ2-6; cdr3_nt: TGTGCCAGCAGCCGCGACAGAGGTGGGGCCAACGTCCTGACTTTC; cdr3_aa: CASSRDRGGANVLTF
d_call: TRBD1; v_call: TRBV10-3; clone_size: NA; j_call: TRBJ1-3; cdr3_nt: TGTGCCATCAGTGATAGAGGGACAGCATTCTCTGGAAACACCATATATTTT; cdr3_aa: CAISDRGTAFSGNTIYF
d_call: TRBD1; v_call: TRBV7-2; clone_size: once; j_call: TRBJ1-4; cdr3_nt: TGTGCCAGCAGCTTAACAGGGGGGCGAGAAAAACTGTTTTTT; cdr3_aa: CASSLTGGREKLFF
d_call: NA; v_call: TRBV2; clone_size: few; j_call: TRBJ2-7; cdr3_nt: TGTGCCAGCGGCCGAAGGACAGTCGACTCCTACGAGCAGTACTTC; cdr3_aa: CASGRRTVDSYEQYF
d_call: TRBD2; v_call: TRBV5-6; clone_size: once; j_call: TRBJ2-3; cdr3_nt: TGTGCCAGCAGCTTGGGGCCTAGCGGGGGCAGCAGATGGCAGTATTTT; cdr3_aa: CASSLGPSGGSRWQYF
d_call: TRBD2; v_call: TRBV6-2/TRBV6-3; clone_size: NA; j_call: TRBJ2-7; cdr3_nt: TGTGCCAGCAGCAACGGGGGGACCTACGAGCAGTACTTC; cdr3_aa: CASSNGGTYEQYF
d_call: TRBD1; v_call: TRBV6-6; clone_size: NA; j_call: TRBJ1-6; cdr3_nt: TGTGCCAGCGGCGGTGGGACAGGGTTTTCACCCCTCCACTTT; cdr3_aa: CASGGGTGFSPLHF
d_call: NA; v_call: TRBV7-8; clone_size: NA; j_call: TRBJ1-5; cdr3_nt: TGTGCCAGCAGCCTTATGACAGGTACAGGTCAGCCCCAGCATTTT; cdr3_aa: CASSLMTGTGQPQHF
d_call: NA; v_call: TRBV14; clone_size: NA; j_call: TRBJ1-2; cdr3_nt: TGTGCCAGCAGCCAAGATGGGGTGGGCAGGGGCTATGGCTACACCTTC; cdr3_aa: CASSQDGVGRGYGYTF
d_call: NA; v_call: TRBV2; clone_size: NA; j_call: TRBJ1-2; cdr3_nt: TGTGCCAGTTCGCGGGGGGGGCGAGGGCCTCGAGGCTACACCTTC; cdr3_aa: CASSRGGRGPRGYTF